This TCR beta chain was found in a study of cytomegalovirus exposure and HLA in healthy donors. Study in general: Later analysis reported that the approximately 120 validation repertoires shared the platform of the roughly 680 first-cohort repertoires.

This CDR3 is 15 amino acids long. Germline CDR1 is SGHTA and CDR2 is FQGNSA. Unmatched junction bases numbered 8, after V lost 2 bases and J lost 4 bases. A note on this clone: What it binds is unknown.

Findings of the study overall: TCR beta chains numbering approximately 150 were designated cytomegalovirus-associated. Despite most TCR sequences being rare, some public TCRs occurred in many donors.

Profiled with immunoSEQ multiplex PCR; TCRdb holds only in-frame clones, not every one. The sample comprises about 160,000 clones, around 89% of which are singletons, and approximately 3.1% rests with the top ten. Sequenced sample: PBMCs. The chain has TRBV7-2 and TRBJ2-7; 7 bases are a match to TRBD2. The receptor was derived from a man between 18 and 29 years old in good health and CMV-seronegative. The CDR3 DNA reads as TGTGCCAGCAGCTTAAGGGCTGGGGGGGGATACGAGCAGTACTTC. It codes for CASSLRAGGGYEQYF.